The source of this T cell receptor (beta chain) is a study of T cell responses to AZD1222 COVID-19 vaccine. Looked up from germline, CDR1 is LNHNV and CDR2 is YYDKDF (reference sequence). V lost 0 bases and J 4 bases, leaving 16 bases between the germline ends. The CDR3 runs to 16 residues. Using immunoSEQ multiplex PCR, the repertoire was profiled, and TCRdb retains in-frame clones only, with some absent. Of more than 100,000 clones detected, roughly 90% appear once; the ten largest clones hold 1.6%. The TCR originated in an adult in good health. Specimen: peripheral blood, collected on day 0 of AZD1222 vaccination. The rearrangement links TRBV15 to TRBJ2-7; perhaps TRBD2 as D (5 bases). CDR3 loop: CATSRERASLGYEQYF. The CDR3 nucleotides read TGTGCCACCAGCAGAGAGAGGGCTAGCCTGGGTTACGAGCAGTACTTC.